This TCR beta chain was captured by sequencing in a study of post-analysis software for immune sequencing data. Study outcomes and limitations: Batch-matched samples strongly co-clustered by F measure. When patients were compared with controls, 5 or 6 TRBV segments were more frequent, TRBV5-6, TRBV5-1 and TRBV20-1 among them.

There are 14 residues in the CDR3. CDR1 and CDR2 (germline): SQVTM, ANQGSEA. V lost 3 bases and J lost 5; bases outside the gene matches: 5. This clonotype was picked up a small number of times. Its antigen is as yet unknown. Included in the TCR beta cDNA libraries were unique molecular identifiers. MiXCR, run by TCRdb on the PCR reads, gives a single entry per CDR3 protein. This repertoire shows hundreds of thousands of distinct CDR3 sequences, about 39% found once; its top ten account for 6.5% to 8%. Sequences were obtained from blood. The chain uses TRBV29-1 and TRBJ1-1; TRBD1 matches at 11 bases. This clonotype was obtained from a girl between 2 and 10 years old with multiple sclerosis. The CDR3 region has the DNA TGCAGCGTTGATTCGGGACAGGGGGGGACTGAAGCTTTCTTT. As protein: CSVDSGQGGTEAFF.